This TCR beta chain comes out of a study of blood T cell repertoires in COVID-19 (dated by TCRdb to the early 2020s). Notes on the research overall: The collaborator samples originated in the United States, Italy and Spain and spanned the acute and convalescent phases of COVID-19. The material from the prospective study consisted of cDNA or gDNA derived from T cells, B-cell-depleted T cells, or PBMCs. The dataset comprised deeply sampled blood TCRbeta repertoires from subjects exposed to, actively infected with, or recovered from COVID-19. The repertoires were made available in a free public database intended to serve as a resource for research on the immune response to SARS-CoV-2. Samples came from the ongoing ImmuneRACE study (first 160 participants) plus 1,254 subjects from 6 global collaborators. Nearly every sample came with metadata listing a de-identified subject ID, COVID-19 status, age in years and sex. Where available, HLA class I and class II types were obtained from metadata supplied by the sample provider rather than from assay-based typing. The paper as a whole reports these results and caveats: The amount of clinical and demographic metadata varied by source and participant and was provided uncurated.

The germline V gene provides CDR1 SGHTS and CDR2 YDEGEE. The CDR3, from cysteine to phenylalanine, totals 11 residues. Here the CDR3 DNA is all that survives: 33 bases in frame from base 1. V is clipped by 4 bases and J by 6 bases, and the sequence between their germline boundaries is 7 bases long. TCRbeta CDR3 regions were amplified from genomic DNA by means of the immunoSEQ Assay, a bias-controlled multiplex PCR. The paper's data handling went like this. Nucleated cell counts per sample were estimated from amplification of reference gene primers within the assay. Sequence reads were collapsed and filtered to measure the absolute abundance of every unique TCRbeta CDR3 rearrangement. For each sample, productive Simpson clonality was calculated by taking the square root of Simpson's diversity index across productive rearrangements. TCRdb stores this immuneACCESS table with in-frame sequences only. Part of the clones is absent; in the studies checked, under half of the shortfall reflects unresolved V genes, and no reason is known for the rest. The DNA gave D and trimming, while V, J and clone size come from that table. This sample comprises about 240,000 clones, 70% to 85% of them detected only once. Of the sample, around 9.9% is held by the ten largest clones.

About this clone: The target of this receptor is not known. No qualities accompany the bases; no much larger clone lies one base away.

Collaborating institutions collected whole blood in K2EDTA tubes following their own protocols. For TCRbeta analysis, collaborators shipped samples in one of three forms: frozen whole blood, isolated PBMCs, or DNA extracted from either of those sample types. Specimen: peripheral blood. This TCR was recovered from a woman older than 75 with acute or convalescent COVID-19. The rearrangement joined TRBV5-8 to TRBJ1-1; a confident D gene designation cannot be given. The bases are TGTGCCAGCAGCATTCGGGCTGAAGCTTTCTTT. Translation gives CASSIRAEAFF.